Detailed here is one T cell receptor (beta chain). The entry originates in a study of blood T cells in healthy people across ages. A J-beta primer mix and a sample-barcoded 5' primer were used in a second PCR of roughly 7 to 12 cycles. Each TCR beta cDNA got a 12-nucleotide random molecular identifier. TCRdb re-called the 5' RACE reads through MiXCR, storing one row per CDR3 protein. This sample has some 700,000 distinct CDR3 sequences, with 22% found just once. Sequenced input: blood. The receptor was derived from a man between 70 and 80 years old in good health.

This chain's CDR3 is CASRWTGDTYTGELFF. As DNA, the CDR3 is TGTGCCAGCAGATGGACAGGGGACACTTACACCGGGGAGCTGTTTTTT. The chain is built from TRBV27 and TRBJ2-2; 9 nucleotides agree with TRBD1. Trimming cost V 6 bases and J 3 bases; bases outside gene matches: 8. Germline V gives CDR1 MNHEY, CDR2 SMNVEV (reference sequence). The CDR3 has 16 residues.